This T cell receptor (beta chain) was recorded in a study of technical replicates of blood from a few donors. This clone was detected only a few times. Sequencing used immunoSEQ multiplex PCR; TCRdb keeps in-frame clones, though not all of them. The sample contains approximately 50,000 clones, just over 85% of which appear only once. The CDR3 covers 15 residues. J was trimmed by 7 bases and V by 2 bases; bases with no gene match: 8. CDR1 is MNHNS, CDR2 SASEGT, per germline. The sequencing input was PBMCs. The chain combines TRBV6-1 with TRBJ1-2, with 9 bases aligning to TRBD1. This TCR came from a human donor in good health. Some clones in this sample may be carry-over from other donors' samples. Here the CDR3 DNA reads TGTGCCAGCAGTGAACTAGGGACAGGGACAAGTGGCTACACCTTC. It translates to CASSELGTGTSGYTF.